The 4 T cell receptor beta chains presented below share a single source sample, sequenced in a study of Ad26.COV2.S vaccination and SARS-CoV-2 variants. This table comes from immunoSEQ multiplex PCR, and its TCRdb copy is limited to in-frame clones, with some not included. The table shows over 350,000 clones, with roughly nine tenths occurring only once. Treatment defined: around 19 received Ad26.COV2.S at low or high dose, single or two shots; about 5 received placebo; per-sample allocation not given. Following the first vaccine or placebo injection, samples were taken on day 63. The sample was peripheral blood, taken in a trial of Ad26.COV2.S vaccine versus placebo. These receptors were obtained from a person aged 18-60 years who received the Ad26.COV2.S COVID-19 vaccine or a placebo.

V is TRBV5-4 and J is TRBJ2-2, with a possible D match to TRBD2 (6 bases). CDR3 length equals 14 residues. The V end lost 0 bases, the J end lost 6 bases, and 9 bases lay between the germline ends. Germline values: CDR1 SGHNT, CDR2 YYREEE (reference sequence). CDR3 coding DNA: TGTGCCAGCAGCTTGGCCGGGAGACCCGGGGAGCTGTTTTTT. Protein: CASSLAGRPGELFF.

The chain recombines TRBV2 with TRBJ1-1; tentatively, D is TRBD1 (6 bases). Between the trimmed V and J ends, which lost 6 bases and 3 bases, there was a span of 17 bases. CDR3 length: 15 amino acids. CDR1 is SNHLY and CDR2 is FYNNEI in the germline V gene. The CDR3, as DNA: TGTGCCAGCAGATTTACAGGGAGAGGGGACACTGAAGCTTTCTTT. Translating it yields CASRFTGRGDTEAFF.

The chain couples TRBV4-1 to TRBJ2-2, with D perhaps TRBD1 (5 bases). V lost 4 bases and J 4 bases, leaving 19 bases between the germline ends. This CDR3 has 17 amino acids. Looked up from germline, CDR1 is MGHRA and CDR2 is YSYEKL. CDR3 protein: CASSLLEGAPGTGELFF. Written as DNA, the CDR3 is TGCGCCAGCAGCCTTCTCGAAGGGGCCCCAGGCACCGGGGAGCTGTTTTTT.

This chain links TRBV11-1 with TRBJ2-2, with 12 bases identical to TRBD1. Germline V gene lookup returns CDR1 SGHAT and CDR2 FQDESV (reference sequence). V dropped 5 bases and J dropped 6; count of bases not matched to a gene: 4. This CDR3 region has 15 residues. Written as DNA, the CDR3 is TGTGCCAGCAGCCGGGACAGGGGGCGATCCGGGGAGCTGTTTTTT. It codes for CASSRDRGRSGELFF.